The entry below gives a single T cell receptor beta chain sequence along with its context. The authors' processing: Using reference gene primer amplification, nucleated cell counts were estimated. Sequenced by immunoSEQ multiplex PCR; TCRdb stores in-frame clones only, minus some. D and trimming come from the DNA, and the V and J calls and clone size come from that table. The sample holds 110,000 or so clones; 65% to 80% are singletons and the top ten take less than 7.5%. The data originate from a study of blood T cell repertoires in COVID-19. Study at large: Collection of acute and convalescent COVID-19 samples took place in the United States, Italy and Spain. T cells, B-cell-depleted T cells, or PBMCs supplied cDNA or gDNA.

The germline V gene has CDR1 KGHDR and CDR2 SFDVKD. V gave up 2 bases and J gave up 3 bases; unmatched junction bases: 13. The CDR3 sequence is 19 residues long. The receptor was derived from a man aged 70 or older with acute or convalescent COVID-19. Specimen: peripheral blood. This rearrangement joins TRBV24-1 to TRBJ2-7; TRBD1 agrees at 12 bases. CDR3 sequence reads: CATSDSGTGTGGVIYEQYF. DNA for the CDR3: TGTGCCACCAGTGATTCAGGCACCGGGACAGGGGGCGTTATCTACGAGCAGTACTTC.